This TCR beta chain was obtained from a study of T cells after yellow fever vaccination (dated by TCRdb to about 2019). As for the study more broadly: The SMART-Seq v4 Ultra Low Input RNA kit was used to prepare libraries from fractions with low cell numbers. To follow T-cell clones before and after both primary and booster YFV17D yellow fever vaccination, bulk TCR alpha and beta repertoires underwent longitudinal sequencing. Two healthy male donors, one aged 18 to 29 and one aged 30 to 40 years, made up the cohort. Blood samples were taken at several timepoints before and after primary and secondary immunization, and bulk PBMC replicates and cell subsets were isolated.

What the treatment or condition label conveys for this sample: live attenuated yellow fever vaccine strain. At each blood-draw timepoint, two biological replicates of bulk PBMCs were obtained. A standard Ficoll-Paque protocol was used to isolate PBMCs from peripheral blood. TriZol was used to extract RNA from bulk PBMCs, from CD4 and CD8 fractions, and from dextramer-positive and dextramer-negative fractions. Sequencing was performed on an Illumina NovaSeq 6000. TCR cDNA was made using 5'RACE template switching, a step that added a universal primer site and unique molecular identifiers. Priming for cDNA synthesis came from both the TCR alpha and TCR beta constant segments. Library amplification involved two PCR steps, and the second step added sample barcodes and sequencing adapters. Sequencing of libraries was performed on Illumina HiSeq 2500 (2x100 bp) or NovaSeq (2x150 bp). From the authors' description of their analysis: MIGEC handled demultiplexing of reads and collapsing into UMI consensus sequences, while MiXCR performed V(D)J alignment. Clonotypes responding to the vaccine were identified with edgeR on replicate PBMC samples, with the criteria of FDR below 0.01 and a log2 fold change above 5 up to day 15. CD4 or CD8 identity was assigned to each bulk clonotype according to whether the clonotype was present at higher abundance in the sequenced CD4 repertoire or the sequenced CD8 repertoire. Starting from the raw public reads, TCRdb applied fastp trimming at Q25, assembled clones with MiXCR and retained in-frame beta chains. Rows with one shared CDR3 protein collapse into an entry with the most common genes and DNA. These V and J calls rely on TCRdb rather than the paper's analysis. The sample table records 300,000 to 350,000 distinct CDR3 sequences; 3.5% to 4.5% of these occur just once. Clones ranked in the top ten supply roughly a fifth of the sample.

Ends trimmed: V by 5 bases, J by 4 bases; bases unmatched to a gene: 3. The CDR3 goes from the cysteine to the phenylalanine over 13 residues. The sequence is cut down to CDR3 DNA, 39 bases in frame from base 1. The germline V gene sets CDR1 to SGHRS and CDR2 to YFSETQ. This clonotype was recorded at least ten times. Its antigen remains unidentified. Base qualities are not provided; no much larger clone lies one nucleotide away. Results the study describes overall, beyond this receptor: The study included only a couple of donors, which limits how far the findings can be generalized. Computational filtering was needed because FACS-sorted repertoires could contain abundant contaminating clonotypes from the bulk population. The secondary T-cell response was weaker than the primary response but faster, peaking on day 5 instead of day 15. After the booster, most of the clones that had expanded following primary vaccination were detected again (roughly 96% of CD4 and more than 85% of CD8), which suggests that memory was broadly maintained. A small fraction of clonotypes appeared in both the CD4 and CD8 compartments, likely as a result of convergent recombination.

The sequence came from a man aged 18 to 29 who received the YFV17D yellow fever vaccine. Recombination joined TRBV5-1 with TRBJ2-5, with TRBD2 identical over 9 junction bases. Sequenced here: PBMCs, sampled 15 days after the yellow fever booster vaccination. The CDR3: CASSYSGGETQYF. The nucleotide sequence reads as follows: TGCGCCAGCAGTTATAGCGGGGGAGAGACCCAGTACTTC. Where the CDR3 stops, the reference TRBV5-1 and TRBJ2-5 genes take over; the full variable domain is KAGVTQTPRYLIKTRGQQVTLSCSPISGHRSVSWYQQTPGQGLQFLFEYFSETQRNKGNFPGRFSGRQFSNSRSEMNVSTLELGDSALYLCASSYSGGETQYFGPGTRLLVL.